A selection of T cell receptor beta chains follows, all from one sample in a study of blood T cell repertoires in COVID-19. Sequencing was performed with immunoSEQ multiplex PCR; in TCRdb, only in-frame clones are kept and a portion is missing. The sample has about 180,000 clones, approximately 90% seen once. The sample was peripheral blood. The receptors stem from a woman in her thirties with acute or convalescent COVID-19. Both conserved end residues are part of each CDR3. D genes are given only for firm matches. The size of a clone is reported for some rows only, either as once, few or many, or as a class for expanded clones.

NA | NA | TRBJ2-1 | TRBV7-9 | TGTGCCAGCAACCAACTCGTCACCGGTGAGCAGTTCTTC | CASNQLVTGEQFF
NA | NA | TRBJ2-1 | TRBV5-1 | TGCGCCAGCAGCTTGGAGACTAGTGGTAATGAGCAGTTCTTC | CASSLETSGNEQFF
NA | NA | TRBJ1-4 | TRBV19 | TGTGCCAGTATGATGGCGGGGCTTGAAAAACTGTTTTTT | CASMMAGLEKLFF
NA | NA | TRBJ2-1 | TRBV15 | TGTGCCACCAGCCTCAGTGCCTCCTACAATGAGCAGTTCTTC | CATSLSASYNEQFF
NA | TRBD1 | TRBJ2-5 | TRBV5-1 | TGCGCCAGCAGCTGGGGACAGGTTGGCCAAGAGACCCAGTACTTC | CASSWGQVGQETQYF
NA | NA | TRBJ1-2 | TRBV5-1 | TGCGCCAGCAGCGCCCTAGGCTATGGCTACACCTTC | CASSALGYGYTF
once | NA | TRBJ1-1 | TRBV28 | TGTGCCAGCTCCGGAGGGGGGGCGGTCACTGAAGCTTTCTTT | CASSGGGAVTEAFF
few | NA | TRBJ1-3 | TRBV18 | TGTGCCAGCTCACCGGGCAGCTTCTCTGGAAACACCATATATTTT | CASSPGSFSGNTIYF
NA | TRBD2 | TRBJ2-3 | TRBV5-1 | TGCGCCAGCAGCAGGAGGCCTAGCGGGGGACCCAGCACAGATACGCAGTATTTT | CASSRRPSGGPSTDTQYF
NA | TRBD2 | TRBJ2-3 | TRBV14 | TGTGCCAGCAGCGCCCGAGCCGGGACTAGCGGATGGGATACGCAGTATTTT | CASSARAGTSGWDTQYF
NA | NA | TRBJ2-1 | TRBV28 | TGTGCCAGCAGTTTGCCCGCGAACTCCTACAATGAGCAGTTCTTC | CASSLPANSYNEQFF
NA | NA | TRBJ2-7 | TRBV29-1 | TGCAGCGTCCCTTCTGGGCACGAGCAGTACTTC | CSVPSGHEQYF
NA | NA | TRBJ2-7 | TRBV2 | TGTGCCAGCAGTGCGAGGGTCGAGCAGTACTTC | CASSARVEQYF
NA | NA | TRBJ1-1 | TRBV9 | TGTGCCAGCAGCGTAGAATGGGGAGCAACTTTCTTT | CASSVEWGATFF
NA | NA | TRBJ1-6 | TRBV5-8 | TGTGCCAGCAGGCCGGTTCGAGGTTCACCCCTCCACTTT | CASRPVRGSPLHF
NA | TRBD2 | TRBJ2-7 | TRBV25-1 | TGTGCCAGCAGCCCGGGGACTACCTACCCCTACGAGCAGTACTTC | CASSPGTTYPYEQYF
once | TRBD2 | TRBJ2-3 | TRBV11-3 | TGTGCCAGCAGCTCCCGTTCCGGGAGGATCACAGATACGCAGTATTTT | CASSSRSGRITDTQYF
few | TRBD1 | TRBJ1-2 | TRBV2 | TGTGCCAGCAGCGGCCAGACAGGGAACTATGGCTACACCTTC | CASSGQTGNYGYTF
NA | NA | TRBJ2-2 | TRBV5-1 | TGCGCCAGCAGCTTGGCGGGGATGAACACCGGGGAGCTGTTTTTT | CASSLAGMNTGELFF
NA | TRBD2 | TRBJ2-7 | TRBV19 | TGTGCCAGTAGAGGGACTACAACCTACGAGCAGTACTTC | CASRGTTTYEQYF
few | NA | TRBJ2-3 | TRBV29-1 | TGCAGCGTTACCGGGAGCACAGATACGCAGTATTTT | CSVTGSTDTQYF
NA | NA | TRBJ1-1 | TRBV4-2 | TGTGCCAGCAGCCAAGTTGAGGGTTTCCCTGAAGCTTTCTTT | CASSQVEGFPEAFF
NA | TRBD1 | TRBJ2-1 | TRBV19 | TGTGCCAGTAGTTTCCAGGACAGGGGCGATGAGCAGTTCTTC | CASSFQDRGDEQFF
NA | NA | TRBJ1-6 | TRBV6-5 | TGTGCCAGCATTTTAGACAGAGACGGCTCACCCCTCCACTTT | CASILDRDGSPLHF
NA | TRBD1 | TRBJ1-1 | TRBV3-1/TRBV3-2 | TGTGCCAGCACAGGGGACAGGGGAAAAGCTTTCTTT | CASTGDRGKAFF
NA | NA | TRBJ2-7 | TRBV3-1/TRBV3-2 | TGTGCCAGCAGCCAAGTAGGTGGGAGAGGTGAGCAGTACTTC | CASSQVGGRGEQYF
NA | NA | TRBJ2-1 | TRBV19 | TGTGCCAGTAGTATCGAGCGGAGGCGTGAGCAGTTCTTC | CASSIERRREQFF
NA | NA | TRBJ2-2 | TRBV4-2 | TGTGCCAGCAGCCGGACAGCTACCACCGGGGAGCTGTTTTTT | CASSRTATTGELFF
NA | NA | TRBJ2-4 | TRBV3-1/TRBV3-2 | TGTGCCAGCATGGGCCCAACCTACATTCAGTACTTC | CASMGPTYIQYF
NA | TRBD1 | TRBJ1-1 | TRBV19 | TGTGCCAGTAGGACAGACAGGGTAGGCACTGAAGCTTTCTTT | CASRTDRVGTEAFF
NA | NA | TRBJ1-2 | TRBV10-3 | TGTGCCATCAGTGACCAAGGACTACGTCGGGGCTACACCTTC | CAISDQGLRRGYTF
NA | NA | TRBJ1-5 | TRBV6-1 | TGTGCCAGCAGGGAAGACGCTTTCTATAGCAATCAGCCCCAGCATTTT | CASREDAFYSNQPQHF
NA | TRBD2 | TRBJ2-7 | TRBV2 | TGTGCCAGCAGTGATGGGACTAGCTCCTACGAGCAGTACTTC | CASSDGTSSYEQYF
NA | NA | TRBJ1-1 | TRBV11-1 | TGTGCCAGCAGCTTAGGGGGCCAGGGGATGAACGCTTTCTTT | CASSLGGQGMNAFF
NA | NA | TRBJ2-3 | TRBV27 | TGTGCCAGCAAGGAGGGGAGCACAGATACGCAGTATTTT | CASKEGSTDTQYF